This TCR beta chain was profiled in a study of T-cell reconstitution after alpha-beta-depleted transplantation in children. Study outcomes and limitations: Fresh T-cell production supplied most of the T-cell counts and diversity seen one year after transplant. There were reportedly several hundred expanded graft clones from which alpha-beta T cells came about two months after transplant. Some patients owed their high day-60 TCRbeta diversity to surviving recipient T cells and thymic progenitors.

Germline V lookup: CDR1 LGHNA, CDR2 YSLEER. V lost 0 bases to trimming and J lost 4 bases, with 10 bases between them. The CDR3 consists of 15 residues. A library of TCRbeta sequences, prepared with unique molecular identifiers, was generated. Each CDR3 protein gets one entry after TCRdb re-called the PCR reads with MiXCR. This sample has more than 400,000 distinct CDR3 sequences, with 43% found just once. The sample holds a few counts of this clonotype. The antigen is undetermined. The V and J genes are TRBV4-3 and TRBJ1-5; the D gene is possibly TRBD1 (6 bases). Specimen: PBMCs, collected before TCRalphabeta/CD19-depleted stem cell transplant. This sequence was found in a girl aged 2-10 years with aplastic anemia, due to receive a stem cell transplant. The CDR3 spells CASSQDSTGNQPQHF. The CDR3 region has the DNA TGCGCCAGCAGCCAAGATTCCACAGGGAATCAGCCCCAGCATTTT.